These 20 T cell receptor beta chains were all obtained from the same sample, sequenced in a study of blood T cell repertoires in COVID-19. Sequencing used immunoSEQ multiplex PCR; TCRdb keeps in-frame clones, though not all of them. The profile shows 100,000 or so clones, just over 90% of them singletons. Sequencing used peripheral blood. The receptors were gathered from a man aged 60 to 75 with acute or convalescent COVID-19.

The gene calls are TRBV5-8 and TRBJ2-1, with D possibly being TRBD1 (5 bases). Germline CDR1 is SGHTS and CDR2 is YDEGEE. Trimming removed 4 bases from V and 3 bases from J, with 17 bases in between. The CDR3 spans 16 residues. The CDR3 is CASSNRHQRGYNEQFF. The CDR3 nucleotides are TGTGCCAGCAGCAATAGACACCAAAGGGGCTACAATGAGCAGTTCTTC.

The chain couples TRBV30 to TRBJ1-5, with D tentatively TRBD1 (5 bases). CDR3 length: 16 amino acids. CDR1 GTSNPN and CDR2 SVGIG come from the germline V gene (reference sequence). Trimming pared 4 bases from V and 7 bases from J, leaving 23 bases between. The CDR3 region is CAWTPNGQGEGQPQHF. The CDR3 coding sequence is TGTGCCTGGACCCCGAACGGGCAGGGCGAAGGGCAGCCCCAGCATTTT.

The chain uses TRBV19 and TRBJ1-1; perhaps TRBD1 as D (5 bases). V was cut by 11 bases and J by 4 bases, with 14 bases left in between. The CDR3 spans 12 residues. From germline, CDR1 is LNHDA and CDR2 SQIVND (reference sequence). CDR3 in amino acids: CAAGPGGTEAFF. Written as DNA, the CDR3 is TGTGCCGCAGGACCGGGGGGCACTGAAGCTTTCTTT.

V gene TRBV4-2 combines with J gene TRBJ2-1; TRBD2 might be the D (6 bases). With 0 bases removed from V and 3 bases from J, the gap between germline ends came to 15 bases. Germline CDR1 reads LGHNA; CDR2 reads YNFKEQ. The CDR3 is 17 residues long. The CDR3, as DNA: TGTGCCAGCAGCCAAGATCCCACGGGAGAGGTCTACAATGAGCAGTTCTTC. Amino acids: CASSQDPTGEVYNEQFF.

The rearrangement joins TRBV5-6 to TRBJ2-1; D might be TRBD2 (5 bases). This CDR3 spans 13 amino acids. Germline CDR1 is SGHDT and CDR2 is YYEEEE. Trimming took 2 bases from V and 4 from J, leaving 7 bases between them. CDR3: CASSFRGYNEQFF. The DNA for the CDR3 is TGTGCCAGCAGCTTTCGAGGGTACAATGAGCAGTTCTTC.

In the case of this clone: The sample has other DNA sequences that encode this CDR3 too. The V gene is TRBV9, the J gene TRBJ1-1, with a weak D call TRBD1 (5 bases). V gave up 0 bases and J gave up 4 bases, with 10 bases separating them. This CDR3 is built from 14 residues. In germline, CDR1 is SGDLS, CDR2 YYNGEE. The CDR3 bases are TGTGCCAGCAGCGTAGCTACGGGGGGCACTGAAGCTTTCTTT. This codes for CASSVATGGTEAFF.

The rearrangement joins TRBV20-1 to TRBJ2-3; D is unclear. Germline V gene lookup returns CDR1 DFQATT and CDR2 SNEGSKA (reference sequence). CDR3 size: 11 residues. This CDR3 reads CSRLVTDTQYF. CDR3 bases: TGCAGCAGGCTGGTGACAGATACGCAGTATTTT.

The rearrangement joins TRBV5-1 to TRBJ2-3; weak D call: TRBD2 (5 bases). Germline lookup yields CDR1 SGHRS and CDR2 YFSETQ. Trimming removed 6 bases from V and 7 bases from J, with 18 bases in between. This CDR3 has 14 amino acids. The CDR3 bases are TGCGCCAGCACCGGCGGGCTACCCCCGTATACGCAGTATTTT. Residues: CASTGGLPPYTQYF.

V is TRBV9 and J is TRBJ1-1; TRBD1 matches 7 bases. The germline V gene has CDR1 SGDLS and CDR2 YYNGEE. This CDR3 region has 15 residues. V shed 0 bases, J shed 3 bases, and the junction held 5 bases outside the gene matches. CDR3 in amino acids: CASSVGGRGDTEAFF. In DNA, the CDR3 is TGTGCCAGCAGCGTAGGAGGCAGGGGGGACACTGAAGCTTTCTTT.

The chain employs TRBV2 and TRBJ1-5, with D tentatively TRBD1 (6 bases). Between the trimmed V and J ends, which lost 5 bases and 0 bases, there was a span of 11 bases. The CDR3 runs 15 residues. Germline CDR1 SNHLY, CDR2 FYNNEI. For the CDR3, the DNA is TGTGCCAGCAGTACAGGGACAAATAGCAATCAGCCCCAGCATTTT. Protein sequence: CASSTGTNSNQPQHF.

The rearrangement joins TRBV9 to TRBJ1-4; D is ambiguous. Germline V CDR1 and CDR2: SGDLS, YYNGEE. Trimming removed 0 bases at V and 7 bases at J, with 13 bases between. The CDR3 loop spans 15 amino acids. The CDR3 nucleotides are TGTGCCAGCAGCGTAGGGAGTCTAAGTGGTGAAAAACTGTTTTTT. It is translated as CASSVGSLSGEKLFF.

V is TRBV10-3 and J is TRBJ1-1; perhaps TRBD1 as D (6 bases). Per germline, CDR1 ENHRY and CDR2 SYGVKD. Trimming took 7 bases from V and 0 from J, leaving 12 bases between them. The CDR3 has 14 amino acids. CDR3 region: CAINSGQMNTEAFF. CDR3 sequence (DNA): TGTGCCATCAATTCCGGACAGATGAACACTGAAGCTTTCTTT.

The V and J genes are TRBV28 and TRBJ1-1; D is unclear. There are 13 residues in the CDR3. Germline assignment: CDR1 MDHEN and CDR2 SYDVKM. V lost 6 bases and J 7 bases, leaving 15 bases between the germline ends. Here the CDR3 reads CASRRPLSSEAFF. The CDR3 nucleotides read TGTGCCAGCAGGCGTCCCCTTAGTAGTGAAGCTTTCTTT.

The rearrangement joins TRBV9 to TRBJ2-3; 9 bases fit TRBD2. The CDR3 is 15 residues long. With V trimmed by 0 bases and J by 4 bases, 3 bases remained unmatched. In germline, CDR1 is SGDLS, CDR2 YYNGEE. CDR3 DNA: TGTGCCAGCAGCGTAGTTGCGGGAGGGGCAGATACGCAGTATTTT. This translates into CASSVVAGGADTQYF.

J is TRBJ2-4 and V is TRBV18; D gene uncertain. Germline-derived CDR1 and CDR2 are KGHSH and LQKENI. V dropped 0 bases and J dropped 5 bases, with 8 bases sitting between them. This CDR3 spans 14 amino acids. The CDR3 reads CASSPPNRENIQYF. The CDR3 DNA reads TGTGCCAGCTCACCACCGAACAGAGAAAACATTCAGTACTTC.

This chain links TRBV7-2 with TRBJ2-1; a weak D match, TRBD2 (6 bases). V was pared by 4 bases and J by 7 bases, with 8 bases between. The germline V gene has CDR1 SGHTA and CDR2 FQGNSA. The CDR3 loop spans 12 amino acids. This CDR3 reads CASSYGLNEQFF. CDR3 in DNA: TGTGCCAGCAGCTACGGACTAAATGAGCAGTTCTTC.

The V call is TRBV4-1, the J call TRBJ2-1, with D unresolved. Germline V gives CDR1 MGHRA, CDR2 YSYEKL. Deletions cut 0 bases from V and 4 bases from J, with 10 bases between. This CDR3 is built from 15 residues. The CDR3 reads CASSQESASYNEQFF. The CDR3 nucleotides are TGCGCCAGCAGCCAAGAAAGCGCAAGTTACAATGAGCAGTTCTTC.

CDR3 in DNA: TGTGCCTGGAGTGTGGACAGGGTGGATTCACCCCTCCACTTT. It translates to CAWSVDRVDSPLHF. The chain recombines TRBV30 with TRBJ1-6; 8 bases align to TRBD1. The germline V gene has CDR1 GTSNPN and CDR2 SVGIG (reference sequence). V lost 0 bases and J lost 8; bases outside the gene matches: 3. This CDR3 has 14 amino acids. Complete variable domain (other parts from reference TRBV30 and TRBJ1-6): SQTIHQWPATLVQPVGSPLSLECTVEGTSNPNLYWYRQAAGRGLQLLFYSVGIGQISSEVPQNLSASRPQDRQFILSSKKLLLSDSGFYLCAWSVDRVDSPLHFGNGTRLTVT.

This clone was seen only once. V and J are TRBV10-3 and TRBJ2-5; the D is unclear. V lost 0 bases and J lost 2, with 7 bases in between. The germline gives CDR1 ENHRY, CDR2 SYGVKD. The CDR3 has 14 residues. The DNA of the CDR3 is TGTGCCATCAGTGAGTCCCTCGGGCAAGAGACCCAGTACTTC. It codes for CAISESLGQETQYF.

V and J are TRBV6-5 and TRBJ1-1, with TRBD1 matching 9 bases. With V trimmed by 6 bases and J by 5 bases, 4 bases remained unmatched. Germline lookup yields CDR1 MNHEY and CDR2 SVGAGI. There are 13 residues in the CDR3. CDR3 bases: TGTGCCAGCAGGTCGACAGGGGGGACTGAAGCTTTCTTT. This sequence encodes CASRSTGGTEAFF.